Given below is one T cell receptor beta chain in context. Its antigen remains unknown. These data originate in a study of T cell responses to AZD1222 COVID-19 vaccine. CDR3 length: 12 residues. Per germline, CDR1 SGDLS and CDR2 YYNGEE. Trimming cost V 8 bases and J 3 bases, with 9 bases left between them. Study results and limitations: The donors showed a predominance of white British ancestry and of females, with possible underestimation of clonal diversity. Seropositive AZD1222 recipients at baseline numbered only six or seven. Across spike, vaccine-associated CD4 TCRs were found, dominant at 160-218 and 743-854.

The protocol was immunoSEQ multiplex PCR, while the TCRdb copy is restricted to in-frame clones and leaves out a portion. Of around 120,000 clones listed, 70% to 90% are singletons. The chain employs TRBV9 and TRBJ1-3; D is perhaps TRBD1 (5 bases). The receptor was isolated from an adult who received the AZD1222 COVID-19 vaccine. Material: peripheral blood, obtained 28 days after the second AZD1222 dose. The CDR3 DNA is TGTGCCAGTGGGGCGGATGGAAACACCATATATTTT. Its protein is CASGADGNTIYF.